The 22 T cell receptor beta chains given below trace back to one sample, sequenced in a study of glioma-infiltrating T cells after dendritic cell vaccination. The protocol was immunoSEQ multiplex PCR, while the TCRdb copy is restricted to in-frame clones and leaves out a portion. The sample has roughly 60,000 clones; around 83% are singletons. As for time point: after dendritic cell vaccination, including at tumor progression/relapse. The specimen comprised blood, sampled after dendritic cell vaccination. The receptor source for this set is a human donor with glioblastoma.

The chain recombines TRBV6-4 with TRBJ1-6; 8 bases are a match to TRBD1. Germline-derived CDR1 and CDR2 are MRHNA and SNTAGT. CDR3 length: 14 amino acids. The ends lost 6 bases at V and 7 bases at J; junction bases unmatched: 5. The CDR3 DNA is TGTGCCAGCAGCGGACAGGGAGAGAATTCACCCCTCCACTTT. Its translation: CASSGQGENSPLHF.

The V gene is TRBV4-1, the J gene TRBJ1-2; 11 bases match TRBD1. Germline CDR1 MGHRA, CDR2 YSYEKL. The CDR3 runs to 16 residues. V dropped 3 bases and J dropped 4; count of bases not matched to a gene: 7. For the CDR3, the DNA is TGCGCCAGCAGCCATTACCGGGACAGGGGGTCCTATGGCTACACCTTC. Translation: CASSHYRDRGSYGYTF.

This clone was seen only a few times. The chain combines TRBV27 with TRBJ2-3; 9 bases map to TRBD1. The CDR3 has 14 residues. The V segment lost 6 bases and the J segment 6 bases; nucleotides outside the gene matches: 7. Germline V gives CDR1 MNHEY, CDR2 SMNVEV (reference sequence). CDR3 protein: CASRLQGAKDTQYF. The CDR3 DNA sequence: TGTGCCAGCAGACTACAGGGGGCCAAGGATACGCAGTATTTT.

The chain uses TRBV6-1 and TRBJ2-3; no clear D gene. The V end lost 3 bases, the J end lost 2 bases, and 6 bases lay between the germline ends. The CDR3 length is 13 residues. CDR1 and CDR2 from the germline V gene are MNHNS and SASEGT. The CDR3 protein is CASSDGLTDTQYF. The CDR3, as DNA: TGTGCCAGCAGTGATGGGCTCACAGATACGCAGTATTTT.

The CDR3 protein is CASSIQRDLGYTF. The CDR3 DNA reads as TGTGCCAGTAGTATTCAGCGAGACTTGGGTTACACCTTC. This chain connects TRBV19 to TRBJ1-2; D ambiguous. The CDR3 length is 13 residues. Trimming cost V 3 bases and J 11 bases, with 16 bases left between them. CDR1 is LNHDA, CDR2 SQIVND, per germline (reference sequence).

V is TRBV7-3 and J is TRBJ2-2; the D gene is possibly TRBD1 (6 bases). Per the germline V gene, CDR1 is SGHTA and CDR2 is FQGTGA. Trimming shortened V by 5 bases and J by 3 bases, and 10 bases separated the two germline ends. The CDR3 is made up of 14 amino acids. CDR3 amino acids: CASSIRQDTGELFF. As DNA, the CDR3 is TGTGCCAGCAGCATCAGACAGGACACCGGGGAGCTGTTTTTT.

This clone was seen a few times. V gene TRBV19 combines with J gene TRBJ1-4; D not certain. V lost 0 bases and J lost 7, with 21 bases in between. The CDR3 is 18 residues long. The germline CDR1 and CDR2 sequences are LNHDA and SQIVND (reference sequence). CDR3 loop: CASSIDALAAGSSEKLFF. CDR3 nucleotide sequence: TGTGCCAGTAGTATAGATGCGCTAGCTGCTGGCTCTAGTGAAAAACTGTTTTTT. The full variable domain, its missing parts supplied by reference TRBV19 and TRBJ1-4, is DGGITQSPKYLFRKEGQNVTLSCEQNLNHDAMYWYRQDPGQGLRLIYYSQIVNDFQKGDIAEGYSVSREKKESFPLTVTSAQKNPTAFYLCASSIDALAAGSSEKLFFGSGTQLSVL.

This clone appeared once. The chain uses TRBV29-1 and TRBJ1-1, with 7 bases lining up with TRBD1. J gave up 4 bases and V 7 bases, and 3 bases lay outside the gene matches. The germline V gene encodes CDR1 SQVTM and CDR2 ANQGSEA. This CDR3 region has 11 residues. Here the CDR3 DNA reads TGCAGCGCTGGGGACAGCACTGAAGCTTTCTTT. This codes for CSAGDSTEAFF.

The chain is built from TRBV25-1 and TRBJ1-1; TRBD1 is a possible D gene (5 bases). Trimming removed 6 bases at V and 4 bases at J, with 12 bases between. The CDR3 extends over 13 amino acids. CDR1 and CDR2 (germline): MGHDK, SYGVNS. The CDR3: CASRPSGGTEAFF. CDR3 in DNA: TGTGCCAGCAGACCTTCCGGGGGCACTGAAGCTTTCTTT.

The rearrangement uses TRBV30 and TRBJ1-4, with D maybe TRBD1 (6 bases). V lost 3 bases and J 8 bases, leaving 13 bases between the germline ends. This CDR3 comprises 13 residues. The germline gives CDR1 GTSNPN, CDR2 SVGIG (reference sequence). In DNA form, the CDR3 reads TGTGCCTGGAGGTGGCAGGGGCGGGAAAAACTGTTTTTT. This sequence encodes CAWRWQGREKLFF.

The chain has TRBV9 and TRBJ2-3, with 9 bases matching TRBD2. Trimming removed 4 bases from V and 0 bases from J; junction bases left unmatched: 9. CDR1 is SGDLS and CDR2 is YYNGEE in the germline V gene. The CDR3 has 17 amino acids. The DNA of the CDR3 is TGTGCCAGCAGCTATAGCGGGGGAGCCCTAAGCACAGATACGCAGTATTTT. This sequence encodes CASSYSGGALSTDTQYF.

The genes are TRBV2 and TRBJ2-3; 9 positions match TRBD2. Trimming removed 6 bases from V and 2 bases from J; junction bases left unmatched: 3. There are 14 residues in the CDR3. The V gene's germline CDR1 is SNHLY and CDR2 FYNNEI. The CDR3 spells CASSTSGSTDTQYF. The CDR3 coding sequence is TGTGCCAGCAGCACTAGCGGGTCCACAGATACGCAGTATTTT.

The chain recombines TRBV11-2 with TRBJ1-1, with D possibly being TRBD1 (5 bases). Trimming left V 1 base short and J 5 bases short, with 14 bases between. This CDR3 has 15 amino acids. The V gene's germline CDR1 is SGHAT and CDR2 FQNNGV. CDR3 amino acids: CASSLGRGPWTEAFF. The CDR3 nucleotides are TGTGCCAGCAGCTTAGGGAGGGGACCTTGGACTGAAGCTTTCTTT.

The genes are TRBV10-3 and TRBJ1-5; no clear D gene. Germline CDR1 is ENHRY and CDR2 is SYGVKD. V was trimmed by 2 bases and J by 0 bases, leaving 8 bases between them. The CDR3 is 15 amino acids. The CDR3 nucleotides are TGTGCCATCAGTGAGGTGGAGGATAGCAATCAGCCCCAGCATTTT. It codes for CAISEVEDSNQPQHF.

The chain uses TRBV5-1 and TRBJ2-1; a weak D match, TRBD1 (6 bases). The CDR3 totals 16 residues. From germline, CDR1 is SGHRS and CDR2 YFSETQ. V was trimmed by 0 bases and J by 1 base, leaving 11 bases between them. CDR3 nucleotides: TGCGCCAGCAGCTTGGCCCAGGGGACATCCTACAATGAGCAGTTCTTC. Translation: CASSLAQGTSYNEQFF.

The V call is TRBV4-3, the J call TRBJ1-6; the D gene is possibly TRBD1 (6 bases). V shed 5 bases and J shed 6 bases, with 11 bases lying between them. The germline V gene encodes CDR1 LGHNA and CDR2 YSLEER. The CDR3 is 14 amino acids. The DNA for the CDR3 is TGCGCCAGCAGCTCTACAGGGTTTAATTCACCCCTCCACTTT. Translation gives CASSSTGFNSPLHF.

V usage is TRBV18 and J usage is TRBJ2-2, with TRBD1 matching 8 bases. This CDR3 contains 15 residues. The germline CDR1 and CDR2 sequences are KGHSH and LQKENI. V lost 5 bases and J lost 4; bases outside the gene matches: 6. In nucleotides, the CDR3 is TGTGCCAGCTCAGGACAGGGAGCCATCACCGGGGAGCTGTTTTTT. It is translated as CASSGQGAITGELFF. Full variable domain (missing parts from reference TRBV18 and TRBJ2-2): NAGVMQNPRHLVRRRGQEARLRCSPMKGHSHVYWYRQLPEEGLKFMVYLQKENIIDESGMPKERFSAEFPKEGPSILRIQQVVRGDSAAYFCASSGQGAITGELFFGEGSRLTVL.

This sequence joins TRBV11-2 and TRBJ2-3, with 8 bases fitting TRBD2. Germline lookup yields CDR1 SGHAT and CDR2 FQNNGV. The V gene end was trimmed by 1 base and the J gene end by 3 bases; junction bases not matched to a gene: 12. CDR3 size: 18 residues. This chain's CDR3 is CASSLVSPLRGGTDTQYF. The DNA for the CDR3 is TGTGCCAGCAGCTTAGTGTCGCCCCTACGGGGGGGGACAGATACGCAGTATTTT.

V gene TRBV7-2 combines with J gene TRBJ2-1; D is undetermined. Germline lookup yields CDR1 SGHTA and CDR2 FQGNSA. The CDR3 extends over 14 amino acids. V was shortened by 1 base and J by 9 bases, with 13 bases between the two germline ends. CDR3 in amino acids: CASSLDSLIFEQFF. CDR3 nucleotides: TGTGCCAGCAGCTTAGACTCTTTAATCTTTGAGCAGTTCTTC.

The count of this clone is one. Here the CDR3 reads CATSRDRDGAQEKLFF. In DNA form, the CDR3 reads TGTGCCACCAGCAGAGATAGGGATGGGGCGCAGGAAAAACTGTTTTTT. V is TRBV15 and J is TRBJ1-4, with a tentative D call TRBD1 (5 bases). Per the germline V gene, CDR1 is LNHNV and CDR2 is YYDKDF (reference sequence). The germline V and J ends were trimmed by 0 bases and 8 bases, with 16 bases remaining between them. The CDR3 totals 16 residues. Together with reference TRBV15 and TRBJ1-4, the CDR3 gives the full variable domain: DAMVIQNPRYQVTQFGKPVTLSCSQTLNHNVMYWYQQKSSQAPKLLFHYYDKDFNNEADTPDNFQSRRPNTSFCFLDIRSPGLGDTAMYLCATSRDRDGAQEKLFFGSGTQLSVL.

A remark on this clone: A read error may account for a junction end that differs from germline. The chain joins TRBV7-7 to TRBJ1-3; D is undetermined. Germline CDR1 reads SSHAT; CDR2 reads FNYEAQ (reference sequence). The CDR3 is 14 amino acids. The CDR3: CASSPSVNGNTIYF. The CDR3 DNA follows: TGTGCTAGCAGCCCCAGTGTTAATGGAAACACCATATATTTT.

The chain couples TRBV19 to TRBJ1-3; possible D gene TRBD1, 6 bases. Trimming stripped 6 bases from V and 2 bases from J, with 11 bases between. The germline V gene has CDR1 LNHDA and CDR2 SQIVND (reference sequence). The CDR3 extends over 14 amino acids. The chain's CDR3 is CASSRQVTGNTIYF. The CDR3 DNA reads TGTGCCAGTAGCAGACAGGTTACTGGAAACACCATATATTTT.